The sequence of this T cell receptor (beta chain) was determined in a study of early T cells in non-severe SARS-CoV-2 infection. About the research overall: Unpaired chains resulted from sequencing bulk RNA of unsorted whole blood. Study outcomes and limitations: Matching results from VDJdb favored anti-spike CD8 responses, leaving private and CD4 specificities undetected.

Remarks on this clonotype: The antigen is not known.

Trimming took off 5 bases at V and 1 base at J, with 15 bases between the two ends. Germline assignment: CDR1 MNHEY and CDR2 SMNVEV (reference sequence). The CDR3 runs to 15 residues. Attachment of unique molecular identifiers to individual cDNA molecules was performed. TCRdb re-called the 5' RACE reads through MiXCR, storing one row per CDR3 protein. The table lists more than 45,000 distinct CDR3 sequences, about 13% of them singletons. Sequenced input: whole blood. The TCR originated in an adult who was a healthcare worker with PCR-confirmed SARS-CoV-2 infection or an uninfected control (not recorded which). The J gene is TRBJ2-7, the V gene TRBV27; no clear D. The CDR3 region has the DNA TGTGCCAGCAGTCCACACATGTTAGGGTCCTACGAGCAGTACTTC. Translation gives CASSPHMLGSYEQYF.